This T cell receptor (beta chain) was recovered during a study of shared clonotypes between healthy human individuals. Study context: Donor ages ranged 18 to 49 years: two women, a few men. Donors had three CD4 naive, three CD4 memory, two CD8 naive and one CD8 memory plate apiece.

Whole-study results and caveats: Non-shared clonotypes had lower generation probabilities than clonotypes shared by all four sorted-subset donors. Approximately 4.9% of naive CD4 clonotypes were shared across four donors.

A word on this clone: The antigen is not known.

Selected positively for CCR7 and CD45RO-negative, naive CD8 cells excluded terminally differentiated effector memory CD45RA+ cells. Clones were sequenced by immunoSEQ multiplex PCR, and TCRdb holds only the in-frame ones, with some missing. This table holds about 2 million clones, 85% to 95% found once. The V gene's germline CDR1 is SGHRS and CDR2 YFSETQ. The CDR3 runs to 17 residues. Germline trimming cut 5 bases from V and 1 base from J; bases unmatched to any gene: 8. The V and J genes are TRBV5-1 and TRBJ2-2; 10 bases align to TRBD1. This receptor was taken from a man aged 18 to 35 in good health. Material for sequencing was naive CD8+ T cells sorted from blood. The CDR3: CASRSRDRGENTGELFF. The CDR3 bases are TGCGCCAGCAGATCCCGGGACAGGGGCGAGAACACCGGGGAGCTGTTTTTT.